One and the same sample provided the 28 T cell receptor beta chains below, sequenced in a study of T cell changes during pregnancy in multiple sclerosis. The data were produced by immunoSEQ multiplex PCR, yet TCRdb's version contains in-frame clones alone and is incomplete. The repertoire holds around 63,000 clones, with just over 90% as singletons. The sequencing used peripheral blood, collected after pregnancy. These receptors were taken from a female donor with multiple sclerosis, enrolled in a pregnancy study.

The J gene is TRBJ1-2, the V gene TRBV30, with D hard to call. The V and J ends lost 4 bases and 2 bases respectively, with 8 bases between them. Germline V gene sequence: CDR1 GTSNPN, CDR2 SVGIG (reference sequence). The CDR3 length is 12 residues. In DNA, the CDR3 is TGTGCCTGGATCCTAGCCAACTATGGCTACACCTTC. Its translation is CAWILANYGYTF. Full variable domain (remainder filled in from reference TRBV30 and TRBJ1-2): SQTIHQWPATLVQPVGSPLSLECTVEGTSNPNLYWYRQAAGRGLQLLFYSVGIGQISSEVPQNLSASRPQDRQFILSSKKLLLSDSGFYLCAWILANYGYTFGSGTRLTVV.

V is TRBV9 and J is TRBJ1-1; the D gene is possibly TRBD1 (6 bases). The length of the CDR3 is 19 residues. Germline values: CDR1 SGDLS, CDR2 YYNGEE. V lost 4 bases to trimming and J lost 0 bases, with 25 bases between them. CDR3 nucleotides: TGTGCCAGCAGCCCGACTTACCGACCTGGACAGATGATGAACACTGAAGCTTTCTTT. This gives the protein CASSPTYRPGQMMNTEAFF.

The genes are TRBV5-4 and TRBJ2-3, with 11 bases fitting TRBD2. V shed 7 bases and J 5 bases; nucleotides not matched to a gene: 6. In germline, CDR1 is SGHNT, CDR2 YYREEE (reference sequence). This CDR3 comprises 14 residues. As DNA, the CDR3 is TGTGCCAGCGGTCGGACTAGCGGGTTAGATACGCAGTATTTT. Translation: CASGRTSGLDTQYF. Full variable domain (missing parts from reference TRBV5-4 and TRBJ2-3): ETGVTQSPTHLIKTRGQQVTLRCSSQSGHNTVSWYQQALGQGPQFIFQYYREEENGRGNFPPRFSGLQFPNYSSELNVNALELDDSALYLCASGRTSGLDTQYFGPGTRLTVL.

The chain joins TRBV28 to TRBJ1-2, with D perhaps matching TRBD1 (5 bases). Trimming stripped 3 bases from V and 8 bases from J, with 16 bases between. The length of the CDR3 is 14 residues. Germline-derived CDR1 and CDR2 are MDHEN and SYDVKM. The CDR3 DNA reads as TGTGCCAGCAGTTTGACGAAGACAGTTAACGGCTACACCTTC. Translating it yields CASSLTKTVNGYTF.

This clone was picked up a small number of times. J is TRBJ1-4 and V is TRBV5-1; 7 bases are shared with TRBD1. Germline V gene lookup returns CDR1 SGHRS and CDR2 YFSETQ. The CDR3 loop spans 17 amino acids. The trim removed 3 bases at V and 8 bases at J, leaving 16 bases unmatched. The CDR3 sequence is CASSWGRQGRHMEKLFF. The CDR3 bases are TGCGCCAGCAGCTGGGGCAGACAGGGCAGGCACATGGAAAAACTGTTTTTT.

CDR3 DNA sequence: TGTGCCAGCAGCCAAGGAGAACAGGGGATTTTTAGAAACACCATATATTTT. Protein: CASSQGEQGIFRNTIYF. The chain combines TRBV4-2 with TRBJ1-3; 7 nucleotides align to TRBD1. The CDR3 spans 17 residues. Germline trimming cut 1 base from V and 5 bases from J; bases unmatched to any gene: 11. Looked up from germline, CDR1 is LGHNA and CDR2 is YNFKEQ.

This clone was counted a single time. The rearrangement uses TRBV27 and TRBJ1-2; D call uncertain. Trimming took off 4 bases at V and 4 bases at J, with 7 bases between the two ends. Germline CDR1 reads MNHEY; CDR2 reads SMNVEV (reference sequence). The CDR3 is 12 residues long. The CDR3 bases are TGTGCCAGCAGTTCAAATAGCTATGGCTACACCTTC. It codes for CASSSNSYGYTF.

The chain has TRBV5-1 and TRBJ2-7, with 7 positions matching TRBD2. The CDR3 runs 16 residues. V dropped 4 bases and J dropped 7; count of bases not matched to a gene: 17. Germline V gene lookup returns CDR1 SGHRS and CDR2 YFSETQ. CDR3 sequence (DNA): TGCGCCAGCAGCCCCGGTAGGACGGGAGGACCGGGGGAGCAGTACTTC. This sequence encodes CASSPGRTGGPGEQYF.

The chain carries TRBV12-1 and TRBJ1-5; TRBD1, the table's D call, was not compared with the DNA. TRBV12-1 is termed a pseudogene. The CDR3 runs to 20 residues. Here the CDR3 DNA reads TGTGCCAGCAGCTTTGAAGCTACGGGACAGGGGCTATATAGCAATCAGCCCCAGCATTTT. It translates to CASSFEATGQGLYSNQPQHF.

This clone was detected once. The CDR3 spells CASSGGAGGPQDTQYF. CDR3 in DNA: TGTGCCAGCAGTGGGGGGGCGGGAGGGCCGCAAGATACGCAGTATTTT. V usage is TRBV5-5 and J usage is TRBJ2-3; TRBD2 aligns across 9 bases. Germline assignment: CDR1 SGHKS and CDR2 YYEKEE (reference sequence). The CDR3 sequence is 16 residues long. The ends lost 5 bases at V and 5 bases at J; junction bases unmatched: 12.

This sequence joins TRBV2 and TRBJ2-7; tentatively, D is TRBD2 (5 bases). The V end was cut by 6 bases, the J end by 2 bases, with 11 bases between. This CDR3 contains 13 residues. Germline V gene sequence: CDR1 SNHLY, CDR2 FYNNEI. CDR3 coding DNA: TGTGCCAGCAGCCGGACTCTGACCTACGAGCAGTACTTC. Protein: CASSRTLTYEQYF.

This sequence joins TRBV5-4 and TRBJ2-1; 11 nucleotides line up with TRBD2. CDR3 size: 14 residues. J was trimmed by 7 bases and V by 2 bases; bases with no gene match: 2. Germline-derived CDR1 and CDR2 are SGHNT and YYREEE (reference sequence). CDR3 region: CASSFSGRVNEQFF. The CDR3 bases are TGTGCCAGCAGCTTTAGCGGGAGGGTTAATGAGCAGTTCTTC. Using reference TRBV5-4 and TRBJ2-1 for the parts outside the CDR3, the full variable domain is ETGVTQSPTHLIKTRGQQVTLRCSSQSGHNTVSWYQQALGQGPQFIFQYYREEENGRGNFPPRFSGLQFPNYSSELNVNALELDDSALYLCASSFSGRVNEQFFGPGTRLTVL.

This chain connects TRBV30 to TRBJ2-1, with D unresolved. The germline gives CDR1 GTSNPN, CDR2 SVGIG (reference sequence). V lost 3 bases and J lost 9, with 9 bases in between. CDR3 size: 11 residues. The CDR3 region has the DNA TGTGCCTGGAGGCTATCAAGTGAGCAGTTCTTC. As protein: CAWRLSSEQFF.

This clone has a single count. The V call is TRBV28, the J call TRBJ1-2, with TRBD1 matching 7 bases. The CDR3 is made up of 14 amino acids. The trim removed 6 bases at V and 2 bases at J, leaving 6 bases unmatched. The germline V gene encodes CDR1 MDHEN and CDR2 SYDVKM. CDR3 in DNA: TGTGCCAGCAGATACGGACAGGAGAACTATGGCTACACCTTC. It yields the protein CASRYGQENYGYTF.

In this sample, this clone turned up once. This chain connects TRBV10-3 to TRBJ1-4; 7 bases are a match to TRBD1. The CDR3 extends over 15 amino acids. Germline CDR1 and CDR2: ENHRY and SYGVKD. V was pared by 0 bases and J by 6 bases, with 4 bases of the junction left unmatched. As DNA, the CDR3 is TGTGCCATCAGTGAGTCAGGTACAGGGGATGAAAAACTGTTTTTT. It yields the protein CAISESGTGDEKLFF.

This chain uses TRBV6-4 with TRBJ2-7; TRBD1 aligns across 8 bases. The CDR3 length is 15 residues. Germline V gives CDR1 MRHNA, CDR2 SNTAGT. V gave up 0 bases and J gave up 6 bases; unmatched junction bases: 7. CDR3 amino acids: CASSDSGGQACEQYF. The CDR3 DNA reads TGTGCCAGCAGTGACTCCGGGGGACAGGCATGCGAGCAGTACTTC.

This chain's CDR3 is CASNIQGQLNTEAFF. The CDR3 DNA follows: TGTGCCAGCAATATTCAGGGGCAATTAAACACTGAAGCTTTCTTT. This chain connects TRBV28 to TRBJ1-1; maybe TRBD1 (6 bases). There are 15 residues in the CDR3. The V end lost 7 bases, the J end lost 2 bases, and 17 bases lay between the germline ends. Per germline, CDR1 MDHEN and CDR2 SYDVKM.

This sequence joins TRBV5-1 and TRBJ1-1; TRBD1 agrees at 9 bases. Germline V CDR1 and CDR2: SGHRS, YFSETQ. The trim removed 0 bases at V and 4 bases at J, leaving 7 bases unmatched. This CDR3 spans 16 amino acids. The CDR3 loop reads CASSLDRGLRSTEAFF. The CDR3, as DNA: TGCGCCAGCAGCTTGGACAGGGGGCTTAGGAGCACTGAAGCTTTCTTT.

This clone was seen once. The genes are TRBV6-4 and TRBJ2-3; tentatively, D is TRBD2 (5 bases). The CDR3 loop spans 15 amino acids. CDR1 is MRHNA and CDR2 is SNTAGT in the germline V gene. Trimming stripped 6 bases from V and 0 bases from J, with 13 bases between. The CDR3 DNA follows: TGTGCCAGCAGACCACTCGCGGGTAGCACAGATACGCAGTATTTT. Protein sequence: CASRPLAGSTDTQYF.

The chain links TRBV5-1 to TRBJ1-5, with TRBD1 identical over 7 bases. The CDR3 totals 14 residues. V lost 0 bases and J lost 4; bases outside the gene matches: 1. Germline values: CDR1 SGHRS, CDR2 YFSETQ. CDR3 loop: CASSLGTGNQPQHF. In DNA form, the CDR3 reads TGCGCCAGCAGCTTGGGGACAGGAAATCAGCCCCAGCATTTT.

The sample holds one count of this clone. The rearrangement uses TRBV27 and TRBJ2-7, with 10 bases that match TRBD2. The J segment lost 4 bases and the V segment lost 4 bases, leaving 4 bases of the junction unmatched. Germline lookup yields CDR1 MNHEY and CDR2 SMNVEV (reference sequence). The CDR3 runs to 14 residues. The CDR3 DNA follows: TGTGCCAGCAGTTATAGCGGGGGGACTTACGAGCAGTACTTC. This sequence encodes CASSYSGGTYEQYF.

This clone was seen more than once but under ten times. The rearrangement uses TRBV19 and TRBJ1-1; D is perhaps TRBD1 (5 bases). The germline V and J ends were trimmed by 3 bases and 7 bases, with 9 bases remaining between them. The CDR3 extends over 12 amino acids. Germline-derived CDR1 and CDR2 are LNHDA and SQIVND (reference sequence). CDR3 sequence: CASSIQGIEAFF. DNA for the CDR3: TGTGCCAGTAGTATCCAGGGTATTGAAGCTTTCTTT.

V usage is TRBV7-2 and J usage is TRBJ2-1; 8 nucleotides align to TRBD2. This CDR3 has 16 amino acids. J was trimmed by 4 bases and V by 4 bases; bases with no gene match: 9. Germline lookup yields CDR1 SGHTA and CDR2 FQGNSA. CDR3 region: CASSSRLARGYNEQFF. The DNA of the CDR3 is TGTGCCAGCAGCTCCCGACTAGCGCGGGGATACAATGAGCAGTTCTTC. The full variable domain, in which reference TRBV7-2 and TRBJ2-1 provide the parts outside the CDR3, is GAGVSQSPSNKVTEKGKDVELRCDPISGHTALYWYRQSLGQGLEFLIYFQGNSAPDKSGLPSDRFSAERTGGSVSTLTIQRTQQEDSAVYLCASSSRLARGYNEQFFGPGTRLTVL.

This chain joins TRBV7-8 and TRBJ2-1; 11 positions agree with TRBD2. Losses at the gene ends were 4 bases for V and 4 bases for J; bases not matched to a gene: 9. CDR1 is SGHVS and CDR2 is FQNEAQ in the germline V gene. The CDR3 has 17 residues. CDR3 loop: CASSSVLAGALYNEQFF. CDR3 sequence (DNA): TGTGCCAGCAGCTCAGTACTAGCGGGAGCCCTGTACAATGAGCAGTTCTTC.

The genes are TRBV4-1 and TRBJ1-5; 7 bases align to TRBD1. Germline CDR1 reads MGHRA; CDR2 reads YSYEKL. The CDR3 loop spans 17 amino acids. V lost 0 bases to trimming and J lost 2 bases; unmatched junction nucleotides: 7. DNA of the CDR3: TGCGCCAGCAGCCAAGATCCCCTTGGGACAGGCAATCAGCCCCAGCATTTT. Amino acids: CASSQDPLGTGNQPQHF.

This sequence joins TRBV4-3 and TRBJ2-1, with 9 bases that match TRBD2. Looked up from germline, CDR1 is LGHNA and CDR2 is YSLEER. Losses at the gene ends were 3 bases for V and 6 bases for J; bases not matched to a gene: 12. The CDR3 covers 17 residues. CDR3 nucleotides: TGCGCCAGCAGCCACCGACACACGACTAGCGGACTCAATGAGCAGTTCTTC. Amino acid sequence: CASSHRHTTSGLNEQFF.

This chain connects TRBV13 to TRBJ2-1, with TRBD2 matching over 10 bases. The CDR3 consists of 16 residues. V shed 5 bases and J 2 bases; nucleotides not matched to a gene: 6. Germline V gives CDR1 PRHDT, CDR2 FYEKMQ (reference sequence). The CDR3 nucleotides are TGTGCCAGCAGCCCCAGCGGGAGGGGTACCTACAATGAGCAGTTCTTC. Translating it yields CASSPSGRGTYNEQFF.

V gene TRBV6-5 combines with J gene TRBJ2-3, with D maybe TRBD2 (5 bases). The V gene lost 7 bases and the J gene lost 8 bases, with 10 bases spanning the gap. Germline V gene lookup returns CDR1 MNHEY and CDR2 SVGAGI. The CDR3 has 11 amino acids. CDR3: CASTRGGTQYF. CDR3 bases: TGTGCCAGCACCAGAGGAGGTACGCAGTATTTT.